The 17 T cell receptor beta chains listed next were all sequenced from one sample in a study of blood T cell repertoires in COVID-19 (dated by TCRdb to 2020 to 2022). The method behind the library was the immunoSEQ multiplex PCR assay. TCRdb holds this immuneACCESS table with in-frame rearrangements only. Some clones are missing; in checked studies, unresolved V genes explain under half, and the rest has no known cause. This sample has 300,000 to 450,000 clones in its table, and approximately 87% of those were observed once. 8.5% to 12% of the sample rests with the top ten. Material for sequencing was peripheral blood. The receptors stem from a woman aged 25 to 39 with COVID-19, enrolled during active disease.

This clone was counted between two and nine times. This chain links TRBV15 with TRBJ1-5; D unresolved. Trimming took 1 base from V and 0 from J, leaving 7 bases between them. Per the germline V gene, CDR1 is LNHNV and CDR2 is YYDKDF (reference sequence). This CDR3 contains 15 residues. CDR3 in DNA: TGTGCCACCAGCAGAGGGAGGGATAGCAATCAGCCCCAGCATTTT. This codes for CATSRGRDSNQPQHF.

The chain is built from TRBV3-1 (or the pseudogene TRBV3-2) and TRBJ1-5; TRBD1 matches at 11 bases. Germline lookup yields CDR1 LGHDT and CDR2 YNNKEL (reference sequence). The V segment lost 4 bases and the J segment 6 bases; nucleotides outside the gene matches: 5. This CDR3 contains 15 residues. The CDR3 DNA sequence: TGTGCCAGCAGCCCCCGGGACAGGGGGATTCAGCCCCAGCATTTT. The encoded protein is CASSPRDRGIQPQHF.

This clone is a singleton in its sample. The V gene is TRBV9, the J gene TRBJ2-5; TRBD1 might be the D (6 bases). The CDR3 is made up of 16 amino acids. Germline-derived CDR1 and CDR2 are SGDLS and YYNGEE. With 4 bases removed from V and 0 bases from J, the gap between germline ends came to 16 bases. CDR3: CASSHQRTEYQETQYF. The DNA for the CDR3 is TGTGCCAGCAGCCATCAAAGGACAGAGTACCAAGAGACCCAGTACTTC.

The count of this clone is one. The CDR3 reads CASSYRTSGGNNEQFF. The CDR3 DNA sequence: TGTGCCAGCAGTTACCGGACTAGCGGGGGAAACAATGAGCAGTTCTTC. The chain is built from TRBV6-6 and TRBJ2-1, with TRBD2 matching 13 bases. The CDR3 runs to 16 residues. Trimming took 2 bases from V and 5 from J; bases not matched to a gene: 3. Germline V gene lookup returns CDR1 MNHNY and CDR2 SVGAGI (reference sequence).

This rearrangement joins TRBV2 to TRBJ2-1; TRBD2 aligns across 8 bases. The CDR3 extends over 15 amino acids. Unmatched junction bases numbered 8, after V lost 7 bases and J lost 3 bases. Germline loops: CDR1 SNHLY, CDR2 FYNNEI. CDR3 DNA: TGTGCCAGCACCCTAAGCGGGAGAGTCTACAATGAGCAGTTCTTC. This encodes CASTLSGRVYNEQFF.

The V call is TRBV18, the J call TRBJ2-1; TRBD2 matches 12 bases. Germline lookup yields CDR1 KGHSH and CDR2 LQKENI. The trim removed 6 bases at V and 7 bases at J, leaving 10 bases unmatched. The CDR3 length is 16 residues. The CDR3 loop is CASSATLLAGGNEQFF. The CDR3 region has the DNA TGTGCCAGCTCCGCAACTTTACTAGCGGGGGGAAATGAGCAGTTCTTC.

V gene TRBV6-6 combines with J gene TRBJ2-3, with a tentative D call TRBD1 (6 bases). In germline, CDR1 is MNHNY, CDR2 SVGAGI (reference sequence). CDR3 length: 14 residues. V was clipped by 6 bases and J by 3 bases, with 13 bases between them. The CDR3 protein is CASSPPQGTDTQYF. The CDR3 bases are TGTGCCAGCAGCCCTCCTCAGGGGACAGATACGCAGTATTTT.

This clone was counted a single time. The CDR3: CASSPGGPNEKLFF. In DNA form, the CDR3 reads TGCGCCAGCAGCCCAGGGGGCCCTAATGAAAAACTGTTTTTT. This chain connects TRBV5-1 to TRBJ1-4, with 8 bases that match TRBD1. The trim removed 4 bases at V and 3 bases at J, leaving 2 bases unmatched. CDR1 is SGHRS and CDR2 is YFSETQ in the germline V gene. This CDR3 has 14 amino acids.

This clone has just a few counts. The genes are TRBV19 and TRBJ2-1; 9 positions agree with TRBD1. V was pared by 5 bases and J by 9 bases, with 5 bases of the junction left unmatched. Germline CDR1 is LNHDA and CDR2 is SQIVND (reference sequence). CDR3 length equals 13 residues. The CDR3 loop reads CASSLQGASEQFF. CDR3 in DNA: TGTGCCAGTAGTTTACAGGGGGCCAGTGAGCAGTTCTTC.

The V gene is TRBV7-2, the J gene TRBJ2-7; D is uncertain. The V gene's germline CDR1 is SGHTA and CDR2 FQGNSA. Between the trimmed V and J ends, which lost 1 base and 1 base, there was a span of 8 bases. The CDR3 length is 14 residues. The CDR3 sequence is CASSLDVRSYEQYF. CDR3 sequence (DNA): TGTGCCAGCAGCTTAGATGTTAGATCCTACGAGCAGTACTTC.

Here the CDR3 reads CASTGGRVRETQYF. The CDR3 DNA reads TGTGCCAGTACGGGAGGGCGGGTTAGAGAGACCCAGTACTTC. This sequence joins TRBV6-5 and TRBJ2-5; the match to TRBD2 covers 8 bases. J lost 4 bases, V lost 9 bases, and 10 bases had no gene match. The CDR3 contains 14 residues. Germline values: CDR1 MNHEY, CDR2 SVGAGI.

This chain joins TRBV5-4 and TRBJ1-2; 8 bases match TRBD1. In germline, CDR1 is SGHNT, CDR2 YYREEE (reference sequence). V was clipped by 4 bases and J by 1 base; unmatched bases: 12. The CDR3 has 17 amino acids. The CDR3 region has the DNA TGTGCCAGCAGCATAGGGACAGGCGCCGGCCATAACTATGGCTACACCTTC. This codes for CASSIGTGAGHNYGYTF.

This clone was seen just once. CDR3 coding DNA: TGTGCCAGTAGTATAGATCAGGGGGCTGGCTACGAGCAGTACTTC. Amino acids: CASSIDQGAGYEQYF. The rearrangement joins TRBV19 to TRBJ2-7, with 8 bases lining up with TRBD1. V dropped 0 bases and J dropped 3; count of bases not matched to a gene: 4. This CDR3 spans 15 amino acids. CDR1 LNHDA and CDR2 SQIVND come from the germline V gene (reference sequence).

The chain combines TRBV15 with TRBJ2-7; D might be TRBD2 (6 bases). CDR3 size: 15 residues. Germline CDR1 and CDR2: LNHNV and YYDKDF (reference sequence). The V and J ends lost 1 base and 6 bases respectively, with 16 bases between them. CDR3 sequence: CATSRVGARGGEQYF. In DNA, the CDR3 is TGTGCCACCAGCAGAGTCGGGGCTCGGGGAGGCGAGCAGTACTTC.

This chain links TRBV6-4 with TRBJ2-1; 8 bases map to TRBD2. CDR1 and CDR2 (germline): MRHNA, SNTAGT. The length of the CDR3 is 15 residues. Losses at the gene ends were 0 bases for V and 6 bases for J; bases not matched to a gene: 4. The CDR3 sequence is CASSDSSGGSNEQFF. The CDR3 bases are TGTGCCAGCAGTGACTCCAGCGGGGGTTCCAATGAGCAGTTCTTC.

The count of this clone is one. This chain joins TRBV2 and TRBJ1-1; possible D gene TRBD1, 6 bases. The germline CDR1 and CDR2 sequences are SNHLY and FYNNEI. This CDR3 comprises 13 residues. The V end was cut by 9 bases, the J end by 1 base, with 12 bases between. CDR3 in amino acids: CASETGGNTEAFF. In DNA, the CDR3 is TGTGCCAGTGAGACAGGTGGGAACACTGAAGCTTTCTTT.

The rearrangement links TRBV19 to TRBJ2-1; 8 bases line up with TRBD1. J gave up 3 bases and V 4 bases, and 11 bases lay outside the gene matches. Looked up from germline, CDR1 is LNHDA and CDR2 is SQIVND (reference sequence). The CDR3 runs to 17 residues. The CDR3 loop reads CASSSTGGPTFYNEQFF. DNA for the CDR3: TGTGCCAGTAGTAGTACAGGGGGTCCCACGTTCTACAATGAGCAGTTCTTC.